This T cell receptor beta chain derives from a study of patients and donors after allogeneic stem cell transplantation (dated by TCRdb to about 2020). To prepare the library, RT-PCR was applied. The sequencer was a NextSeq 550. In TCRdb, the public reads were trimmed at Q25 with fastp and aligned with MiXCR, with productive beta chains retained. Each entry is one CDR3 protein sequence, shown with its most common DNA and genes. This sample gives approximately 430,000 distinct CDR3 sequences in total; 16% of them show up just once. The top ten clonotypes cover around 7.9% of the sample. V is cut by 1 base and J by 4 bases, and the space between the germline ends is 14 bases. CDR1 and CDR2 are read off the germline V gene (reference sequence) as LNHNV and YYDKDF. Reading from cysteine to phenylalanine, the CDR3 counts 15 amino acids. Only the CDR3 DNA stays, 45 bases, in frame from base 1. This clonotype has a handful of counts. Its antigen is currently not known. Base qualities are missing; no much larger clone stands one base away.

The V and J genes are TRBV15 and TRBJ2-7; the D gene is possibly TRBD1, with 6 bases matching. This receptor was identified in a human donor who was either an allogeneic HSCT recipient or a stem cell or donor lymphocyte infusion donor (not recorded which). It is not recorded whose cells these are; they may come from a transplant donor. Source material: blood, either unsorted or a sorted T cell fraction (not recorded which). Here the CDR3 is given as CATSRVLGAGYEQYF. The DNA sequence is as follows: TGTGCCACCAGCAGAGTATTGGGGGCGGGTTACGAGCAGTACTTC.